One T cell receptor beta chain is described in this entry. What it binds is unknown. This entry belongs to a study of T cell responses to AZD1222 COVID-19 vaccine. Overall study context: Pooled together were second doses at about 4 or about 12 weeks.

General study points: Only 6 or 7 AZD1222 recipients tested seropositive at baseline.

Clones were sequenced by immunoSEQ multiplex PCR, and TCRdb holds only the in-frame ones, with some missing. The sample yields roughly 80,000 clones, under 95% seen once. Looked up from germline, CDR1 is SEHNR and CDR2 is FQNEAQ (reference sequence). CDR3 length: 13 amino acids. The J segment lost 15 bases and the V segment lost 0 bases, leaving 7 bases of the junction unmatched. This rearrangement joins TRBV7-9 to TRBJ2-3, with 9 positions matching TRBD2. The specimen was peripheral blood, collected on day 0 of AZD1222 vaccination. This TCR derives from an adult in good health. CDR3 loop: CASSLAEWTSVYF. CDR3 coding DNA: TGTGCCAGCAGCTTAGCGGAGTGGACTAGCGTTTATTTT.